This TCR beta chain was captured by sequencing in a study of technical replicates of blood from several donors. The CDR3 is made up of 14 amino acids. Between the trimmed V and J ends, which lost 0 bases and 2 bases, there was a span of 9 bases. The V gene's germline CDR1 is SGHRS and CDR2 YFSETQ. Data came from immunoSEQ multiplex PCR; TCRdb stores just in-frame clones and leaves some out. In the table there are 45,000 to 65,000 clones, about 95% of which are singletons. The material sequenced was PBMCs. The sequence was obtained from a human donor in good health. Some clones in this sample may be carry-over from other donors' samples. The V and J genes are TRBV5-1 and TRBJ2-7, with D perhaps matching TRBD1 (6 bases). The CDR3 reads CASSLGDTTYEQYF. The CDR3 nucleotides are TGCGCCAGCAGCTTGGGGGACACCACCTACGAGCAGTACTTC.